The 9 T cell receptor beta chains below come from one sample, sequenced in a study of identical twins. One entry per CDR3 protein results from TCRdb running MiXCR on the 5' RACE reads. The sample has more than 200,000 distinct CDR3 sequences, approximately 9% seen once; the top ten hold about 5%. The sequencing sample was made of memory (CD45RO+) T cells sorted from blood. The origin of the receptors is a woman aged 18-35 years in good health.

This clonotype has at least ten counts. The V gene is TRBV12-3 or TRBV12-4, the J gene TRBJ2-1; TRBD2 matches 8 bases. The CDR3 loop spans 18 amino acids. The ends lost 5 bases at V and 2 bases at J; junction bases unmatched: 14. CDR3 DNA sequence: TGTGCCAGCAGTCCCTACGGTTCGAGCGGGGGACCCTACAATGAGCAGTTCTTC. It codes for CASSPYGSSGGPYNEQFF.

V and J are TRBV5-1 and TRBJ2-7; 9 bases are shared with TRBD1. The CDR3 extends over 14 amino acids. The V segment lost 4 bases and the J segment 1 base; nucleotides outside the gene matches: 3. Per germline, CDR1 SGHRS and CDR2 YFSETQ. CDR3 protein: CASSGTGNSYEQYF. The DNA for the CDR3 is TGCGCCAGCAGCGGGACAGGGAATTCCTACGAGCAGTACTTC.

This clonotype has a handful of counts. The chain carries TRBV20-1 and TRBJ2-5, with D perhaps TRBD2 (6 bases). V was pared by 3 bases and J by 1 base, with 12 bases between. The CDR3 spans 14 residues. The germline V gene has CDR1 DFQATT and CDR2 SNEGSKA (reference sequence). CDR3 nucleotide sequence: TGCAGTGCTAGCCAGGGAGGTCTCCAAGAGACCCAGTACTTC. It yields the protein CSASQGGLQETQYF.

The chain uses TRBV5-6 and TRBJ1-1, with 7 nucleotides matching TRBD1. The CDR3 runs to 16 residues. The trim removed 3 bases at V and 6 bases at J, leaving 14 bases unmatched. Per the germline V gene, CDR1 is SGHDT and CDR2 is YYEEEE. DNA of the CDR3: TGTGCCAGCAGCTCCTTCTCTATTGACAGGGTCCCTGAAGCTTTCTTT. It translates to CASSSFSIDRVPEAFF. The full variable domain, its missing parts supplied by reference TRBV5-6 and TRBJ1-1, is DAGVTQSPTHLIKTRGQQVTLRCSPKSGHDTVSWYQQALGQGPQFIFQYYEEEERQRGNFPDRFSGHQFPNYSSELNVNALLLGDSALYLCASSSFSIDRVPEAFFGQGTRLTVV.

This clonotype was picked up many times. The chain uses TRBV5-6 and TRBJ1-3, with D unresolved. The CDR3 has 13 amino acids. Germline V gives CDR1 SGHDT, CDR2 YYEEEE. V was clipped by 1 base and J by 3 bases, with 5 bases between them. The DNA for the CDR3 is TGTGCCAGCAGCTTGAAACTTGGAAACACCATATATTTT. Its protein is CASSLKLGNTIYF.

This clonotype came up many times. The V and J genes are TRBV11-3 and TRBJ2-7, with 8 nucleotides matching TRBD2. V was clipped by 0 bases and J by 7 bases; unmatched bases: 5. The V gene's germline CDR1 is SGHNT and CDR2 YENEEA. The CDR3 covers 14 residues. CDR3 coding DNA: TGTGCCAGCAGCTTAGATGGATTAGCGGGAGAGCAGTACTTC. The encoded protein is CASSLDGLAGEQYF.

This clonotype came up a few times. The genes are TRBV5-1 and TRBJ1-2; a weak D match, TRBD1 (5 bases). This CDR3 contains 17 residues. CDR1 SGHRS and CDR2 YFSETQ come from the germline V gene. V shed 0 bases and J shed 4 bases, with 19 bases lying between them. CDR3 sequence reads: CASSLVVGTGTFYGYTF. CDR3 DNA sequence: TGCGCCAGCAGCTTGGTTGTAGGTACAGGCACCTTCTATGGCTACACCTTC.

This clonotype was seen a handful of times. The genes are TRBV20-1 and TRBJ1-6; TRBD1 matches 8 bases. The germline gives CDR1 DFQATT, CDR2 SNEGSKA (reference sequence). The ends lost 0 bases at V and 7 bases at J; junction bases unmatched: 8. The CDR3 totals 16 residues. CDR3 in DNA: TGCAGTGCTAGAGATGGAGTGCAGGGGGCGAATTCACCCCTCCACTTT. It translates to CSARDGVQGANSPLHF.

The chain links TRBV20-1 to TRBJ2-5; TRBD2 matches 11 bases. The V and J ends lost 4 bases and 5 bases, in that order; junction bases with no gene match: 9. Looked up from germline, CDR1 is DFQATT and CDR2 is SNEGSKA (reference sequence). This CDR3 is 15 amino acids long. The CDR3 here is CSATRLAGFGETQYF. CDR3 in DNA: TGCAGTGCTACGCGACTAGCGGGGTTCGGCGAGACCCAGTACTTC.